This TCR beta chain appears in the sequencing data of a study of T cell responses to AZD1222 COVID-19 vaccine. Study-wide results and limits: Targeting of unmutated variant regions was reportedly seen in nearly half of spike-specific TCRs. Repertoires were obtained only post-peak T cell response. Clonal diversity may have been underestimated in mostly white British donors. Following two doses of AZD1222, Spike-specific TCR breadth and depth rose.

Some clones are missing from TCRdb's copy, which holds only in-frame ones; the method was immunoSEQ multiplex PCR. This table holds about 21,000 clones, approximately 82% found once. Concerning this clone itself: The target antigen is unknown.

Germline CDR1 and CDR2: KGHDR and SFDVKD. CDR3 length: 17 residues. V was clipped by 4 bases and J by 2 bases, with 16 bases between them. This specimen was peripheral blood, taken on day 0 of AZD1222 vaccination. The source of this sequence is an adult in good health. The gene calls are TRBV24-1 and TRBJ2-2; no clear D. The CDR3 sequence: CATSDIGLTRNTGELFF. DNA of the CDR3: TGTGCCACCAGTGACATCGGCCTAACCCGAAACACCGGGGAGCTGTTTTTT.